A single sample is the source of the 16 T cell receptor beta chains below, sequenced in a study of early T cells in non-severe SARS-CoV-2 infection. TCRdb re-called the 5' RACE reads with MiXCR, one entry per CDR3 protein. The table includes 15,000 to 20,000 distinct CDR3 sequences, approximately 4.7% detected once. The specimen sequenced was whole blood. The receptors come from an adult who was a healthcare worker with PCR-confirmed SARS-CoV-2 infection or an uninfected control (not recorded which).

By proportion, this clonotype is medium-sized. The chain joins TRBV15 to TRBJ2-1; weak D call: TRBD2 (5 bases). Germline V CDR1 and CDR2: LNHNV, YYDKDF (reference sequence). The V end was cut by 1 base, the J end by 6 bases, with 16 bases between. The CDR3 extends over 16 amino acids. CDR3 residues: CATSRGGDSAVNEQFF. As DNA, the CDR3 is TGTGCCACCAGCAGAGGGGGAGACTCCGCCGTCAATGAGCAGTTCTTC.

By frequency in the sample, this clonotype is medium-sized (0.01 to 0.1%). The genes are TRBV11-2 and TRBJ1-6; no clear D gene. Germline CDR1 and CDR2: SGHAT and FQNNGV. V shed 5 bases and J shed 8 bases, with 16 bases lying between them. The CDR3 is 15 amino acids. CDR3 amino acids: CASSLPARLYSPLHF. The CDR3 DNA reads TGTGCCAGCAGCCTCCCGGCGCGCCTCTATTCACCCCTCCACTTT.

The chain employs TRBV27 and TRBJ1-2; 7 nucleotides agree with TRBD1. The CDR3 has 13 residues. Germline values: CDR1 MNHEY, CDR2 SMNVEV (reference sequence). V lost 3 bases to trimming and J lost 8 bases; unmatched junction nucleotides: 6. The CDR3 is CASSFYTGVGYTF. CDR3 nucleotides: TGTGCCAGCAGTTTCTACACAGGGGTCGGCTACACCTTC.

This clonotype showed up many times. The J gene is TRBJ1-5, the V gene TRBV20-1; D perhaps matches TRBD1 (6 bases). The CDR3 length is 14 residues. Trimming cost V 5 bases and J 5 bases, with 16 bases left between them. Germline V gene sequence: CDR1 DFQATT, CDR2 SNEGSKA (reference sequence). CDR3 in DNA: TGCAGTGCTCGGGCAGGGGAGGTGTATCAGCCCCAGCATTTT. It translates to CSARAGEVYQPQHF.

This clonotype was counted a few times. J is TRBJ2-1 and V is TRBV20-1; no firm D call. Trimming shortened V by 3 bases and J by 2 bases, and 8 bases separated the two germline ends. This CDR3 is 13 amino acids long. Per germline, CDR1 DFQATT and CDR2 SNEGSKA (reference sequence). CDR3 sequence: CSARGSAYNEQFF. DNA of the CDR3: TGCAGTGCTAGGGGTAGTGCCTACAATGAGCAGTTCTTC.

The sample holds many counts of this clonotype. The rearrangement links TRBV7-3 to TRBJ1-5; no reliable D call. The CDR3 has 13 residues. V lost 1 base to trimming and J lost 5 bases, with 6 bases between them. Germline CDR1 is SGHTA and CDR2 is FQGTGA. CDR3 in DNA: TGTGCCAGCAGCTTAAACTCTGATCAGCCCCAGCATTTT. Translation gives CASSLNSDQPQHF.

Ten or more counts support this clonotype. The chain is built from TRBV7-6 and TRBJ2-1; D unresolved. V was cut by 3 bases and J by 8 bases, with 5 bases left in between. Per the germline V gene, CDR1 is SGHVS and CDR2 is FNYEAQ. This CDR3 is built from 11 residues. As DNA, the CDR3 is TGTGCCAGCAGCTTTAACGATGAGCAGTTCTTC. It translates to CASSFNDEQFF.

V is TRBV7-2 and J is TRBJ2-7; 8 bases line up with TRBD2. Trimming at V came to 7 bases and at J to 4 bases, leaving 12 bases not matched to a gene. The CDR3 sequence is 15 residues long. Per germline, CDR1 SGHTA and CDR2 FQGNSA. The DNA of the CDR3 is TGTGCCAGCACGGGGTACAGCGGGAGCTTTTACGAGCAGTACTTC. The encoded protein is CASTGYSGSFYEQYF.

In this sample, this clonotype turned up many times. CDR3 loop: CSAPRSFTGYTF. The CDR3, as DNA: TGCAGTGCCCCCCGCAGCTTTACAGGCTACACCTTC. The V and J genes are TRBV20-1 and TRBJ1-2, with D unclear. The CDR3 is made up of 12 amino acids. CDR1 is DFQATT, CDR2 SNEGSKA, per germline (reference sequence). V gave up 6 bases and J gave up 8 bases, with 16 bases separating them.

In its sample, this clonotype was seen a few times. V gene TRBV13 combines with J gene TRBJ2-3; D might be TRBD1 (5 bases). The CDR3 length is 13 residues. The V end lost 3 bases, the J end lost 6 bases, and 10 bases lay between the germline ends. Germline V lookup: CDR1 PRHDT, CDR2 FYEKMQ (reference sequence). CDR3 amino acids: CASSLTAADTQYF. The CDR3 nucleotides are TGTGCCAGCAGCTTGACAGCAGCGGATACGCAGTATTTT.

This clonotype came up many times. The chain joins TRBV28 to TRBJ1-5; D call uncertain. Germline CDR1 reads MDHEN; CDR2 reads SYDVKM. The CDR3 has 15 amino acids. Trimming left V 2 bases short and J 5 bases short, with 13 bases between. The CDR3 nucleotides read TGTGCCAGCAGTTTAGAAGTCTACAGTGATCAGCCCCAGCATTTT. Translation: CASSLEVYSDQPQHF.

This clonotype has a count of ten or more. The CDR3 is CASRKGVAGNTIYF. CDR3 DNA: TGTGCCAGCAGGAAGGGGGTCGCTGGAAACACCATATATTTT. The rearrangement uses TRBV28 and TRBJ1-3; tentative D call: TRBD1 (6 bases). The germline V and J ends were trimmed by 6 bases and 2 bases, with 11 bases remaining between them. Germline CDR1 and CDR2: MDHEN and SYDVKM. The CDR3 is 14 residues long.

This clonotype was detected ten times or more. The V call is TRBV11-2, the J call TRBJ2-7; 14 nucleotides match TRBD2. The J segment lost 2 bases and the V segment lost 2 bases, leaving 11 bases of the junction unmatched. This CDR3 spans 19 amino acids. CDR1 is SGHAT and CDR2 is FQNNGV in the germline V gene. The chain's CDR3 is CASSLIYGTSGGRTYEQYV. For the CDR3, the DNA is TGTGCCAGCAGCTTAATTTACGGGACTAGCGGGGGCCGAACCTACGAGCAGTACGTC.

This clonotype was picked up a small number of times. The V call is TRBV12-3 or TRBV12-4, the J call TRBJ2-2, with 9 positions matching TRBD2. The ends lost 6 bases at V and 0 bases at J; junction bases unmatched: 8. The CDR3 consists of 17 residues. In nucleotides, the CDR3 is TGTGCCAGCAGATCTCTAGCGGGAATGACGAACACCGGGGAGCTGTTTTTT. Amino acids: CASRSLAGMTNTGELFF.

This chain joins TRBV3-1 and TRBJ2-1; D gene uncertain. V lost 1 base to trimming and J lost 7 bases, with 8 bases between them. CDR3 size: 13 residues. CDR1 and CDR2 from the germline V gene are LGHDT and YNNKEL (reference sequence). CDR3 bases: TGTGCCAGCAGCCAAGGTCATTGGAATGAGCAGTTCTTC. Translation: CASSQGHWNEQFF.

This chain connects TRBV10-3 to TRBJ2-7; weak D call: TRBD1 (5 bases). Germline assignment: CDR1 ENHRY and CDR2 SYGVKD. The CDR3 has 13 amino acids. Trimming pared 3 bases from V and 6 bases from J, leaving 12 bases between. The CDR3 is CAISEDRMREQYV. The DNA of the CDR3 is TGTGCCATCAGTGAAGACAGAATGCGCGAGCAGTACGTC.